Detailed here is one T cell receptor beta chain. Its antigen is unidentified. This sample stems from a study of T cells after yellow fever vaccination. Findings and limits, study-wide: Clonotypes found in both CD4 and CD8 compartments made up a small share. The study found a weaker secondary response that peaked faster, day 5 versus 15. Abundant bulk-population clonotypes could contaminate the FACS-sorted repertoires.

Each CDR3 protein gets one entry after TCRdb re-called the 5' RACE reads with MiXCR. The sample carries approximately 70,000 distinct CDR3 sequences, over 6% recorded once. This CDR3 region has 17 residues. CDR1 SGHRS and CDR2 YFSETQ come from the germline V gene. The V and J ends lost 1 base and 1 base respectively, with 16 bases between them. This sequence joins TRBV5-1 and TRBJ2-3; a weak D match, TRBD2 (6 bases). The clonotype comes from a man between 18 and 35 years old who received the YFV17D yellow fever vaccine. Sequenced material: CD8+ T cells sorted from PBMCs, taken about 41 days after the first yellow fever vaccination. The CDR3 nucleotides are TGCGCCAGCAGCTTGCCCCTAGGGCCGGGAGGCACAGATACGCAGTATTTT. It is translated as CASSLPLGPGGTDTQYF.